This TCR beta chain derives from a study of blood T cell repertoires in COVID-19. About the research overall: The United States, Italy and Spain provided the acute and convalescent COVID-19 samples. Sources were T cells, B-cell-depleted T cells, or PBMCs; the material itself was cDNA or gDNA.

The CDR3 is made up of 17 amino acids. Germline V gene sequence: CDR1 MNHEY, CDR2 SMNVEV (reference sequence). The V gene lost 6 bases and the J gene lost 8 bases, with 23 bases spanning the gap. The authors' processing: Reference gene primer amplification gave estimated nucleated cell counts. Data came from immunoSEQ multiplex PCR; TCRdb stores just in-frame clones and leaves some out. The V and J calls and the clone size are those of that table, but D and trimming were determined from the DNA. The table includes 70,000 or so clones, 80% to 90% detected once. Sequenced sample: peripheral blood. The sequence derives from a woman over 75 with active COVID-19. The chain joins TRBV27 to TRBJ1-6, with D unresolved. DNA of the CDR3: TGTGCCAGCAGCGTTATAAAGAGGGCAGGAGGTCATTCACCCCTCCACTTT. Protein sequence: CASSVIKRAGGHSPLHF.